The T cell receptor beta chain under discussion was sequenced for a study of OX40 agonist ivuxolimab in advanced cancers. As for the study in general: The patients got ivuxolimab, which is an agonistic anti-OX40 (CD134) antibody.

The table came from immunoSEQ multiplex PCR; TCRdb's copy has only in-frame clones and leaves some out. The table shows tens of thousands of clones, with approximately 80% occurring only once. This CDR3 is built from 15 residues. Germline CDR1 SGDLS, CDR2 YYNGEE. The germline V and J ends were trimmed by 4 bases and 5 bases, with 18 bases remaining between them. This material consisted of CD4+ or CD8+ T cells sorted from blood, taken in a trial of the OX40 agonist ivuxolimab. This clonotype was sampled from an adult with an advanced solid tumor such as melanoma, head and neck, liver or kidney cancer. The chain carries TRBV9 and TRBJ1-1; D is ambiguous. CDR3: CASSPSGSAYTEAFF. CDR3 DNA sequence: TGTGCCAGCAGCCCCTCCGGATCGGCTTATACTGAAGCTTTCTTT. Using reference TRBV9 and TRBJ1-1 for the parts outside the CDR3, the full variable domain is DSGVTQTPKHLITATGQRVTLRCSPRSGDLSVYWYQQSLDQGLQFLIQYYNGEERAKGNILERFSAQQFPDLHSELNLSSLELGDSALYFCASSPSGSAYTEAFFGQGTRLTVV.